This TCR beta chain was identified in a study of identical twins. Overall study results and limits: Conclusions came from cross-sectional statistical analysis, not from following the same donors. Abundant cord blood beta clonotypes carried fewer insertions; memory repertoires showed none.

The CDR3 has 12 amino acids. The germline CDR1 and CDR2 sequences are MDHEN and SYDVKM. V was cut by 7 bases and J by 4 bases, with 8 bases left in between. In its sample, this clonotype was seen many times. What it recognizes is unknown. Template switching added a universal primer site; cDNA carried unique molecular identifiers. Using its own MiXCR run on the 5' RACE reads, TCRdb lists one record per CDR3 protein. The sample has approximately 670,000 distinct CDR3 sequences, roughly 6% seen once. The chain employs TRBV28 and TRBJ1-5, with a weak D call TRBD1 (5 bases). The source is a man younger than 35 in good health. Sequenced: naive T cells sorted from blood. CDR3: CASTRENQPQHF. In DNA, the CDR3 is TGTGCCAGCACCAGGGAAAATCAGCCCCAGCATTTT. The whole variable domain, remainder taken from reference TRBV28 and TRBJ1-5, is DVKVTQSSRYLVKRTGEKVFLECVQDMDHENMFWYRQDPGLGLRLIYFSYDVKMKEKGDIPEGYSVSREKKERFSLILESASTNQTSMYLCASTRENQPQHFGDGTRLSIL.